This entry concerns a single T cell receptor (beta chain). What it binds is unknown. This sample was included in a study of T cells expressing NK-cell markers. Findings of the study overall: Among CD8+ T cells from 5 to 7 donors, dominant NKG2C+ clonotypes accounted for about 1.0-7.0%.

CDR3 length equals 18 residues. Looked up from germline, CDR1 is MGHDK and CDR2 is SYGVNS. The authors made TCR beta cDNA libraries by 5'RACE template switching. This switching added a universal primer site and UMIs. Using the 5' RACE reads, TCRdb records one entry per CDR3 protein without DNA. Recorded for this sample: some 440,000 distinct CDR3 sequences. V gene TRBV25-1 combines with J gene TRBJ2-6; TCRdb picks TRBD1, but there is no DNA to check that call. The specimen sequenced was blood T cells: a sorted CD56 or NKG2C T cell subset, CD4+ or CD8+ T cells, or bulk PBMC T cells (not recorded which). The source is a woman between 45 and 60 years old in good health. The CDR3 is CASSESAGGSSGANVLTF.